The clone carrying this TCR beta chain rates as medium-sized. The antigen is unknown. Per the authors' pipeline: Matches to published virus-specific TCRB sequences were rare among patient CD8+ clones larger than 1%. Assay used: immunoSEQ multiplex PCR; TCRdb lists only in-frame clones, some missing. V and J calls plus clone size are reproduced from that table; the DNA served to infer D and trimming. The data contain 15,000 to 20,000 clones, just under 85% of them singletons. These data originate in a study of somatic mutations in cytotoxic T cells in rheumatoid arthritis. Study at large: Right after diagnosis, and before any treatment had started, patient peripheral blood (under 34 ml EDTA) was drawn. Study-wide results and limits: The study found CD8+ clonality increased with age in rheumatoid arthritis patients, not healthy controls. Antigens bound by the expanded CD8+ clones were not identified.

V was shortened by 6 bases and J by 0 bases, with 9 bases between the two germline ends. CDR3 length: 14 residues. CDR1 and CDR2 from the germline V gene are SEHNR and FQNEAQ (reference sequence). This chain joins TRBV7-9 and TRBJ1-3; D remains unclear. Sequencing was performed on CD8+ T cells sorted from blood. The receptor's source is an adult with rheumatoid arthritis. The CDR3 sequence is CASREGSSGNTIYF. In DNA form, the CDR3 reads TGTGCCAGCAGGGAGGGAAGCTCTGGAAACACCATATATTTT.